This T cell receptor (beta chain) derives from a study of blood T cells in healthy people across ages. The study's findings and limits: With age, beta diversity per million T cells declined roughly linearly, significantly by 40.

The germline V and J ends were trimmed by 8 bases and 1 base, with 11 bases remaining between them. Germline V lookup: CDR1 KGHSH, CDR2 LQKENI. This CDR3 has 13 residues. This clonotype was counted many times. Its antigen remains unknown. A second about 6 to 12 cycle PCR used barcoded and J-beta primers. One entry per CDR3 protein results from TCRdb running MiXCR on the 5' RACE reads. This sample has under 700,000 distinct CDR3 sequences, with more than 20% found just once. The same sample was also used in a study of T cells of mothers and their children.

Material: blood. This receptor was identified in a boy younger than 18 in good health. The chain links TRBV18 to TRBJ1-1; a weak D match, TRBD1 (5 bases). In nucleotides, the CDR3 is TGTGCCAGCAGCGGGACGGCGAACACTGAAGCTTTCTTT. This gives the protein CASSGTANTEAFF.